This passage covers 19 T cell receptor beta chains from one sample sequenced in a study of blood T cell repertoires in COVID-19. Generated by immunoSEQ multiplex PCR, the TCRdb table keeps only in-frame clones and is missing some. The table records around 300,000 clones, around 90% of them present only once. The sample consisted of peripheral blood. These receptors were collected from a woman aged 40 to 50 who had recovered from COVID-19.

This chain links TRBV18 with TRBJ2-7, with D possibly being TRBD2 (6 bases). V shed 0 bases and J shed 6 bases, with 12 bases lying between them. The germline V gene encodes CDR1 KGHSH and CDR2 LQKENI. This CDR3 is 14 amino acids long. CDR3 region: CASSPPPGEAEQYF. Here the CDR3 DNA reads TGTGCCAGCTCACCACCGCCCGGGGAGGCCGAGCAGTACTTC.

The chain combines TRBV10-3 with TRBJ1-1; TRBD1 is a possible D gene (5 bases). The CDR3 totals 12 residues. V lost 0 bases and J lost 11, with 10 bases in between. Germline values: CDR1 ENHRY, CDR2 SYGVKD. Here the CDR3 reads CAISESGLEAFF. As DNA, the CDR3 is TGTGCCATCAGTGAGTCGGGGCTCGAGGCTTTCTTT.

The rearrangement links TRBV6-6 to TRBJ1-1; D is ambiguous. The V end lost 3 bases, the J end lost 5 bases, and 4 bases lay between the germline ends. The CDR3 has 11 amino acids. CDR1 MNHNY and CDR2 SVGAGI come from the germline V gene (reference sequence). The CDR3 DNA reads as TGTGCCAGCAGTTATTCAACTGAAGCTTTCTTT. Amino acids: CASSYSTEAFF.

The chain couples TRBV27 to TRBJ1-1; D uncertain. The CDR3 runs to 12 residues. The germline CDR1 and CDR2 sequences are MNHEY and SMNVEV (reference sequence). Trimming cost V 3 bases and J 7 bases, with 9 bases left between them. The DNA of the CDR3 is TGTGCCAGCAGTTTGTCGGCAGGTGAAGCTTTCTTT. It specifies CASSLSAGEAFF.

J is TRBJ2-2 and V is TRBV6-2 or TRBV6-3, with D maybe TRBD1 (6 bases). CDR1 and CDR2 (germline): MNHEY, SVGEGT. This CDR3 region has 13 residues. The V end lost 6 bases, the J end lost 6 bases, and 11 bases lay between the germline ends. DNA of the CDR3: TGTGCCAGCAGCGCACAGGGTCCCGGGGAGCTGTTTTTT. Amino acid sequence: CASSAQGPGELFF.

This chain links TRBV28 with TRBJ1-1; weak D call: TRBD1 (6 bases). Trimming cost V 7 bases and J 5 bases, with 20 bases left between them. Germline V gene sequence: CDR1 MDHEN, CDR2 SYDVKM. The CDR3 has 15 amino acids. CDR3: CASNPTAGAVTEAFF. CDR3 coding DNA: TGTGCCAGCAACCCGACCGCGGGGGCGGTAACTGAAGCTTTCTTT.

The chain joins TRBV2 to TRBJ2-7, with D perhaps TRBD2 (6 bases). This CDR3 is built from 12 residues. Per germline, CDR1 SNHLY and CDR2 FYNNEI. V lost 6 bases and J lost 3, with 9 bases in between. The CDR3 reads CASSPDYYEQYF. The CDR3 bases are TGTGCCAGCAGCCCGGACTACTACGAGCAGTACTTC. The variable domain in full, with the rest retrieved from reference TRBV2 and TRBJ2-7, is EPEVTQTPSHQVTQMGQEVILRCVPISNHLYFYWYRQILGQKVEFLVSFYNNEISEKSEIFDDQFSVERPDGSNFTLKIRSTKLEDSAMYFCASSPDYYEQYFGPGTRLTVT.

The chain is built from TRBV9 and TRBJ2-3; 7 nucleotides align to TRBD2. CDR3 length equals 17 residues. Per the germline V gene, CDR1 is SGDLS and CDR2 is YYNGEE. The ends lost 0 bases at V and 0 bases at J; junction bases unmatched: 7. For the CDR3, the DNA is TGTGCCAGCAGCGTAGCCACACTAGCGTTTAGCACAGATACGCAGTATTTT. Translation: CASSVATLAFSTDTQYF.

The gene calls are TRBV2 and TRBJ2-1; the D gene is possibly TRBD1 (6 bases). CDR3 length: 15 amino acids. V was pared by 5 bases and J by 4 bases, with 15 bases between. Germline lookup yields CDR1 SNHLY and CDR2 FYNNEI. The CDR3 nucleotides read TGTGCCAGCAGTAAGGGGGACACCCAGTACAATGAGCAGTTCTTC. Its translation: CASSKGDTQYNEQFF.

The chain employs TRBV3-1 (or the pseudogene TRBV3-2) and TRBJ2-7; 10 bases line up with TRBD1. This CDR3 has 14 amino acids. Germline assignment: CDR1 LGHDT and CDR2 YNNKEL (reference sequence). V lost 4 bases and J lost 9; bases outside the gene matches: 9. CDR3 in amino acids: CASSPRDRGPVQYF. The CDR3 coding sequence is TGTGCCAGCAGCCCCAGGGACAGGGGCCCTGTGCAGTACTTC.

CDR3 in amino acids: CAWRGDRGYEQYF. The CDR3 DNA is TGTGCCTGGAGGGGGGACAGGGGCTACGAGCAGTACTTC. The chain joins TRBV30 to TRBJ2-7, with TRBD1 matching 10 bases. The CDR3 runs to 13 residues. The germline gives CDR1 GTSNPN, CDR2 SVGIG (reference sequence). Trimming cost V 3 bases and J 3 bases; bases outside gene matches: 2.

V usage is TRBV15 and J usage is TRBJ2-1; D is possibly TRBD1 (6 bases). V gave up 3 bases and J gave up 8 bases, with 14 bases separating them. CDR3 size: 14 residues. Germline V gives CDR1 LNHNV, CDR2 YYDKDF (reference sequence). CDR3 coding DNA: TGTGCCACCAGCAGCTCAGGGGCTAACGATGAGCAGTTCTTC. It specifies CATSSSGANDEQFF. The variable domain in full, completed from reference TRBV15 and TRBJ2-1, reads DAMVIQNPRYQVTQFGKPVTLSCSQTLNHNVMYWYQQKSSQAPKLLFHYYDKDFNNEADTPDNFQSRRPNTSFCFLDIRSPGLGDTAMYLCATSSSGANDEQFFGPGTRLTVL.

This CDR3 is CASRALGSGSLPNEQFF. DNA for the CDR3: TGCGCCAGCAGGGCCCTGGGTAGCGGGAGTCTCCCCAATGAGCAGTTCTTC. The chain combines TRBV5-1 with TRBJ2-1, with 9 positions matching TRBD2. CDR3 length equals 17 residues. CDR1 is SGHRS and CDR2 is YFSETQ in the germline V gene. V lost 5 bases to trimming and J lost 6 bases; unmatched junction nucleotides: 15.

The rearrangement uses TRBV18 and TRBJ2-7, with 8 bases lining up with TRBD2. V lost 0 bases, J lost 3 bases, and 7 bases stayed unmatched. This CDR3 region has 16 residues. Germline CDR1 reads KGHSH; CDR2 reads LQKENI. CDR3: CASSPPLASGRYEQYF. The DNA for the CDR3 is TGTGCCAGCTCACCACCGTTGGCTAGCGGGCGCTACGAGCAGTACTTC.

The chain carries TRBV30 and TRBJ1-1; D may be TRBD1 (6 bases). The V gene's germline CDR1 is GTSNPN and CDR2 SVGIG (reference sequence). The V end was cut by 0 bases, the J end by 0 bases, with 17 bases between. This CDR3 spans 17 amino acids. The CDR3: CAWSVGQPKSMNTEAFF. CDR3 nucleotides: TGTGCCTGGAGTGTAGGACAGCCAAAGTCCATGAACACTGAAGCTTTCTTT.

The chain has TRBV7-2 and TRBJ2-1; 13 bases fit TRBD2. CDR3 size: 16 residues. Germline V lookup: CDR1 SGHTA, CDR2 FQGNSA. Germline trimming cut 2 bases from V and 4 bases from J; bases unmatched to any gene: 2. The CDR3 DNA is TGTGCCAGCAGCTTACAGACTAGCGGGGGGTACAATGAGCAGTTCTTC. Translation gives CASSLQTSGGYNEQFF.

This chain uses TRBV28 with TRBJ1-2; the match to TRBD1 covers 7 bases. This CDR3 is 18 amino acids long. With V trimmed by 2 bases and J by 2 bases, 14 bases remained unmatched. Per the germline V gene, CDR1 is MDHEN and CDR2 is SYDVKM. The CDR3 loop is CASSLTWTGRGLNYGYTF. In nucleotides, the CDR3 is TGTGCCAGCAGTTTAACATGGACAGGAAGAGGGTTAAACTATGGCTACACCTTC.

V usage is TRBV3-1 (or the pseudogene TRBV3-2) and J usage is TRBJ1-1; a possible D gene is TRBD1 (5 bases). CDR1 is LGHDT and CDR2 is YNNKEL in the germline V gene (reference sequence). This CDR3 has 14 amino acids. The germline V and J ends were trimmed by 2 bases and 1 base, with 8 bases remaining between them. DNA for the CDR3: TGTGCCAGCAGCCAACGGGGGGAGAACACTGAAGCTTTCTTT. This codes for CASSQRGENTEAFF.

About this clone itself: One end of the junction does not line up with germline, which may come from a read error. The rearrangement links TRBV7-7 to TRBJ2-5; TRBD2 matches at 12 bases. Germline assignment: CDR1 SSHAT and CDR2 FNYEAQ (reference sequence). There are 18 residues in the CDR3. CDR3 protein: CASSLAGRLAGDGETQYF. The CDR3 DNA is TGTGCTAGCAGCTTAGCTGGCCGACTAGCGGGAGACGGTGAGACCCAGTACTTC. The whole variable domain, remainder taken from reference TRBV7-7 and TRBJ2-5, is GAGVSQSPRYKVTKRGQDVTLRCDPISSHATLYWYQQALGQGPEFLTYFNYEAQPDKSGLPSDRFSAERPEGSISTLTIQRTEQRDSAMYRCASSLAGRLAGDGETQYFGPGTRLLVL.